Below, 19 T cell receptor beta chains from the same sample are listed, as sequenced in a study of OX40 agonist ivuxolimab in advanced cancers. The library came from the immunoSEQ multiplex PCR assay. In TCRdb, the immuneACCESS table is reduced to in-frame sequences with V and J assigned. These tables do not hold every clone; where another copy was compared, an unresolved V gene accounts for under half, and the others remain unexplained. This sample comprises approximately 74,000 clones, around 91% of them detected only once. The leading ten clones occupy 1.5% to 2% of the sample. The sample was CD4+ or CD8+ T cells sorted from blood, taken in a trial of the OX40 agonist ivuxolimab. Receptors originate from an adult with an advanced solid tumor such as melanoma, head and neck, liver or kidney cancer.

V and J are TRBV4-2 and TRBJ2-2, with D unclear. CDR3 length equals 12 residues. Trimming took off 4 bases at V and 9 bases at J, with 9 bases between the two ends. Per the germline V gene, CDR1 is LGHNA and CDR2 is YNFKEQ. DNA of the CDR3: TGTGCCAGCAGCCCGCAGGTCCGGGAGCTGTTTTTT. Amino acid sequence: CASSPQVRELFF.

The CDR3 DNA is TGTGCCAGCAGCCAAAACGGCCCGCAAGAGACCCAGTACTTC. Translating gives CASSQNGPQETQYF. The chain links TRBV6-1 to TRBJ2-5, with D unresolved. The CDR3 is 14 amino acids. Germline lookup yields CDR1 MNHNS and CDR2 SASEGT. The ends were cut back, 6 bases at V and 2 bases at J, with 13 bases in the middle.

The chain joins TRBV7-2 to TRBJ2-1, with D possibly being TRBD1 or TRBD2 (6 bases each). Germline CDR1 SGHTA, CDR2 FQGNSA. CDR3 length: 13 residues. Trimming removed 5 bases at V and 8 bases at J, with 13 bases between. The chain's CDR3 is CASSTHREDEQFF. The CDR3, as DNA: TGTGCCAGCAGCACCCACAGGGAGGATGAGCAGTTCTTC.

The chain combines TRBV14 with TRBJ2-7; D not resolved. CDR3 length equals 13 residues. The germline V gene encodes CDR1 SGHDN and CDR2 FVKESK. Trimming left V 2 bases short and J 4 bases short, with 9 bases between. CDR3 DNA sequence: TGTGCCAGCAGCCAATCTATACTGTACGAGCAGTACTTC. Encoded protein: CASSQSILYEQYF. The whole variable domain, remainder taken from reference TRBV14 and TRBJ2-7, is EAGVTQFPSHSVIEKGQTVTLRCDPISGHDNLYWYRRVMGKEIKFLLHFVKESKQDESGMPNNRFLAERTGGTYSTLKVQPAELEDSGVYFCASSQSILYEQYFGPGTRLTVT.

The chain joins TRBV6-5 to TRBJ2-3; TRBD1 matches at 7 bases. V lost 8 bases to trimming and J lost 3 bases; unmatched junction nucleotides: 5. Germline CDR1 reads MNHEY; CDR2 reads SVGAGI. This CDR3 has 13 residues. The CDR3 spells CASEAGGTDTQYF. The CDR3 DNA is TGTGCCAGCGAGGCAGGGGGTACAGATACGCAGTATTTT.

CDR3 in amino acids: CASSWRRGGQREFWFF. CDR3 nucleotides: TGTGCCAGCAGTTGGAGGCGGGGGGGCCAAAGGGAATTTTGGTTCTTC. The gene calls are TRBV6-6 and TRBJ2-1; 9 bases align to TRBD2. J gave up 15 bases and V 4 bases, and 19 bases lay outside the gene matches. Per the germline V gene, CDR1 is MNHNY and CDR2 is SVGAGI (reference sequence). The CDR3 consists of 16 residues.

The rearrangement uses TRBV15 and TRBJ2-5; D unresolved. The CDR3 covers 15 residues. V was pared by 6 bases and J by 2 bases, with 16 bases between. Germline assignment: CDR1 LNHNV and CDR2 YYDKDF (reference sequence). The CDR3 protein is CATSLTRAVQETQYF. For the CDR3, the DNA is TGTGCCACCAGTCTCACCCGGGCAGTACAAGAGACCCAGTACTTC.

The V and J genes are TRBV19 and TRBJ2-7; 12 bases line up with TRBD1. CDR3 size: 15 residues. V lost 4 bases to trimming and J lost 5 bases; unmatched junction nucleotides: 6. The germline V gene has CDR1 LNHDA and CDR2 SQIVND (reference sequence). CDR3 protein: CASSRDRGLGDEQYF. The CDR3 bases are TGTGCCAGTAGTAGGGACAGGGGGCTTGGGGACGAGCAGTACTTC.

This rearrangement joins TRBV7-8 to TRBJ2-3, with unresolved D. V was trimmed by 3 bases and J by 0 bases, leaving 7 bases between them. Germline V CDR1 and CDR2: SGHVS, FQNEAQ. The CDR3 covers 14 residues. CDR3 protein: CASSLGRSTDTQYF. CDR3 nucleotide sequence: TGTGCCAGCAGCTTGGGCCGGAGCACAGATACGCAGTATTTT.

J is TRBJ2-7 and V is TRBV19; D is undetermined. This CDR3 contains 15 residues. Trimming cost V 1 base and J 1 base, with 11 bases left between them. The V gene's germline CDR1 is LNHDA and CDR2 SQIVND (reference sequence). The CDR3 protein is CASSIGQERSYEQYF. The CDR3, as DNA: TGTGCCAGTAGTATAGGGCAGGAGAGGTCCTACGAGCAGTACTTC. Looking up the rest from reference TRBV19 and TRBJ2-7 gives the full variable domain: DGGITQSPKYLFRKEGQNVTLSCEQNLNHDAMYWYRQDPGQGLRLIYYSQIVNDFQKGDIAEGYSVSREKKESFPLTVTSAQKNPTAFYLCASSIGQERSYEQYFGPGTRLTVT.

This clone was found once. The rearrangement links TRBV13 to TRBJ1-3, with D unclear. This CDR3 is built from 14 residues. Germline CDR1 PRHDT, CDR2 FYEKMQ (reference sequence). The V gene lost 5 bases and the J gene lost 0 bases, with 8 bases spanning the gap. DNA for the CDR3: TGTGCCAGCAGCCCGACGGACTCTGGAAACACCATATATTTT. Protein product: CASSPTDSGNTIYF.

The chain combines TRBV5-1 with TRBJ1-1, with D possibly TRBD1 on 6 matching bases. CDR3 size: 14 residues. Germline V gene data show CDR1 as SGHRS and CDR2 as YFSETQ. Trimming stripped 4 bases from V and 1 base from J, with 11 bases between. The CDR3 nucleotides are TGCGCCAGCAGCCTCGCCAGGGGGAACACTGAAGCTTTCTTT. Amino acids: CASSLARGNTEAFF.

The rearrangement joins TRBV5-1 to TRBJ1-2; 7 positions agree with TRBD1. CDR1 and CDR2 from the germline V gene are SGHRS and YFSETQ. This CDR3 is 14 amino acids long. Losses at the gene ends were 2 bases for V and 6 bases for J; bases not matched to a gene: 7. The CDR3 DNA reads TGCGCCAGCAGCTTCCTACAGGGGTTTGATGGCTACACCTTC. Translated: CASSFLQGFDGYTF.

The genes are TRBV28 and TRBJ2-5; no definite D call. Germline V gives CDR1 MDHEN, CDR2 SYDVKM. V was cut by 0 bases and J by 5 bases, with 13 bases left in between. The CDR3 is 15 amino acids. CDR3 sequence (DNA): TGTGCCAGCAGTTTATGGGGTGGGATGGGTGAGACCCAGTACTTC. Amino acid sequence: CASSLWGGMGETQYF.

This chain links TRBV25-1 with TRBJ2-7; no firm D call. Deletions cut 2 bases from V and 7 bases from J, with 12 bases between. Per the germline V gene, CDR1 is MGHDK and CDR2 is SYGVNS. The CDR3 spans 13 residues. The CDR3 nucleotides read TGTGCCAGCAGTGAACCCCCAGTTTGGGAGCAGTACTTC. Translating gives CASSEPPVWEQYF.

The CDR3 DNA reads TGTGCCAGCAGCGCCCTAGCGGGGAACACCGGGGAGCTGTTTTTT. It is translated as CASSALAGNTGELFF. The genes are TRBV7-9 and TRBJ2-2; 8 bases map to TRBD2. Unmatched junction bases numbered 3, after V lost 5 bases and J lost 1 base. This CDR3 has 15 residues. Germline V CDR1 and CDR2: SEHNR, FQNEAQ (reference sequence).

This clone is a singleton in its sample. The chain joins TRBV19 to TRBJ2-1, with 7 bases identical to TRBD2. Germline CDR1 is LNHDA and CDR2 is SQIVND (reference sequence). With V trimmed by 5 bases and J by 10 bases, 8 bases remained unmatched. The CDR3 has 13 amino acids. CDR3 residues: CASSGEGFGEQFF. The CDR3 DNA sequence: TGTGCCAGTAGTGGGGAGGGGTTCGGCGAGCAGTTCTTC.

The genes are TRBV9 and TRBJ1-3; no reliable D call. V was clipped by 0 bases and J by 3 bases, with 10 bases between them. This CDR3 contains 15 residues. CDR1 SGDLS and CDR2 YYNGEE come from the germline V gene. CDR3 nucleotides: TGTGCCAGCAGCGTAGATGGACGGAGTGGAAACACCATATATTTT. As protein: CASSVDGRSGNTIYF.

The chain uses TRBV6-6 and TRBJ1-6, with TRBD1 matching 7 bases. The germline V gene encodes CDR1 MNHNY and CDR2 SVGAGI (reference sequence). J lost 9 bases, V lost 0 bases, and 5 bases had no gene match. The CDR3 consists of 15 residues. The CDR3 region is CASSYSGQSSSPLHF. CDR3 coding DNA: TGTGCCAGCAGTTACTCGGGACAGTCGAGTTCACCCCTCCACTTT.